This T cell receptor beta chain was captured by sequencing in a study of T-cell memory formation after mild COVID-19. V lost 6 bases and J lost 4, with 18 bases in between. CDR3 length equals 15 residues. CDR1 and CDR2 from the germline V gene are MGHDK and SYGVNS. TCRdb recomputed calls from the 5' RACE reads with MiXCR, one row per CDR3 protein. The table includes some 300,000 distinct CDR3 sequences, approximately 22% detected once. The genes are TRBV25-1 and TRBJ1-2; D gene unclear. This TCR was recovered from a man between 18 and 29 years old who had mild COVID-19 (a few samples of this study predate the infection). Cell type and time point are not known. Material: PBMCs or a T cell subset sorted from them (not recorded which). CDR3 protein: CASSALRGGGYGYTF. The CDR3, as DNA: TGTGCCAGCAGCGCACTCCGGGGAGGAGGCTATGGCTACACCTTC.